The 23 T cell receptor beta chains below were found in one sample sequenced in a study of T-cell memory formation after mild COVID-19. One entry per CDR3 protein results from TCRdb running MiXCR on the 5' RACE reads. The table shows some 300,000 distinct CDR3 sequences, with roughly 19% occurring only once. Sample: PBMCs or a T cell subset sorted from them (not recorded which). These receptors were collected from a young man who had mild COVID-19 (a few samples of this study predate the infection). Cell type and time point are not known.

The rearrangement links TRBV19 to TRBJ1-1, with D tentatively TRBD1 (6 bases). There are 15 residues in the CDR3. Germline CDR1 is LNHDA and CDR2 is SQIVND (reference sequence). Trimming stripped 3 bases from V and 4 bases from J, with 15 bases between. The CDR3 reads CASSIEGGAVTEAFF. Written as DNA, the CDR3 is TGTGCCAGTAGTATTGAGGGGGGCGCAGTCACTGAAGCTTTCTTT.

This clonotype was detected ten times or more. The chain couples TRBV9 to TRBJ2-1; TRBD2 aligns across 8 bases. Germline V gene lookup returns CDR1 SGDLS and CDR2 YYNGEE. CDR3 length equals 15 residues. J gave up 3 bases and V 0 bases, and 2 bases lay outside the gene matches. The CDR3 loop is CASSVAGGHYNEQFF. CDR3 DNA: TGTGCCAGCAGCGTAGCGGGGGGGCACTACAATGAGCAGTTCTTC.

This clonotype has just a few counts. The chain links TRBV28 to TRBJ2-7; TRBD2 is a possible D gene (7 bases). The CDR3 sequence is 12 residues long. The germline CDR1 and CDR2 sequences are MDHEN and SYDVKM. V was cut by 4 bases and J by 5 bases, with 9 bases left in between. CDR3 region: CASSWGGHEQYV. CDR3 in DNA: TGTGCCAGCAGTTGGGGGGGGCACGAGCAGTACGTC.

This chain joins TRBV28 and TRBJ2-5, with 7 bases identical to TRBD2. The CDR3 consists of 16 residues. Germline values: CDR1 MDHEN, CDR2 SYDVKM. V lost 3 bases, J lost 5 bases, and 12 bases stayed unmatched. DNA of the CDR3: TGTGCCAGCAGTTTCCAAGCGGGGCTAGGAGGGGAGACCCAGTACTTC. Translation: CASSFQAGLGGETQYF.

V and J are TRBV30 and TRBJ2-6; 7 positions match TRBD1. The J segment lost 2 bases and the V segment lost 5 bases, leaving 6 bases of the junction unmatched. The CDR3 is made up of 15 amino acids. Germline CDR1 GTSNPN, CDR2 SVGIG (reference sequence). This CDR3 is CAWGLGTAGANVLTF. The CDR3, as DNA: TGTGCCTGGGGGCTGGGGACAGCTGGGGCCAACGTCCTGACTTTC. Complete variable domain (other parts from reference TRBV30 and TRBJ2-6): SQTIHQWPATLVQPVGSPLSLECTVEGTSNPNLYWYRQAAGRGLQLLFYSVGIGQISSEVPQNLSASRPQDRQFILSSKKLLLSDSGFYLCAWGLGTAGANVLTFGAGSRLTVL.

This clonotype appeared a few times. This chain connects TRBV4-2 to TRBJ2-3; TRBD2 aligns across 11 bases. The V and J ends lost 1 base and 3 bases, in that order; junction bases with no gene match: 9. CDR3 length: 18 residues. Germline CDR1 and CDR2: LGHNA and YNFKEQ. In DNA, the CDR3 is TGTGCCAGCAGCCAAGGGGTAGCGGGGGGGCCGAGGACAGATACGCAGTATTTT. Protein sequence: CASSQGVAGGPRTDTQYF.

This clonotype has at least ten counts. The rearrangement joins TRBV20-1 to TRBJ1-2, with 7 bases identical to TRBD1. CDR1 DFQATT and CDR2 SNEGSKA come from the germline V gene (reference sequence). This CDR3 has 12 amino acids. The J segment lost 5 bases and the V segment lost 2 bases, leaving 2 bases of the junction unmatched. The CDR3, as DNA: TGCAGTGCTAGAAACAGGGGATATGGCTACACCTTC. Protein: CSARNRGYGYTF.

This clonotype was seen a handful of times. The V call is TRBV12-3 or TRBV12-4, the J call TRBJ2-7; 8 bases are a match to TRBD1. V lost 5 bases to trimming and J lost 0 bases; unmatched junction nucleotides: 9. The CDR3 covers 16 residues. CDR3 nucleotides: TGTGCCAGCAGTCCTGGACAGGGTACCGTCTCCTACGAGCAGTACTTC. Translating gives CASSPGQGTVSYEQYF.

At least ten counts were recorded for this clonotype. The chain combines TRBV29-1 with TRBJ2-1, with D unclear. CDR1 is SQVTM and CDR2 is ANQGSEA in the germline V gene. The V and J ends lost 4 bases and 3 bases respectively, with 7 bases between them. The CDR3 is 12 amino acids. The CDR3: CSVGDLYNEQFF. CDR3 coding DNA: TGCAGCGTTGGGGATCTCTACAATGAGCAGTTCTTC.

In its sample, this clonotype was seen a few times. V is TRBV24-1 and J is TRBJ2-3; TRBD1 matches at 7 bases. With V trimmed by 5 bases and J by 0 bases, 1 base remained unmatched. The CDR3 loop spans 14 amino acids. CDR1 and CDR2 from the germline V gene are KGHDR and SFDVKD. As DNA, the CDR3 is TGTGCCACCAGTGGGGACAGTAGCACAGATACGCAGTATTTT. This encodes CATSGDSSTDTQYF.

The chain uses TRBV2 and TRBJ2-7, with D tentatively TRBD1 or TRBD2 (6 bases each). Trimming shortened V by 1 base and J by 3 bases, and 13 bases separated the two germline ends. The CDR3 covers 15 residues. The germline CDR1 and CDR2 sequences are SNHLY and FYNNEI. The CDR3 loop reads CASSEGGGGNYEQYF. The CDR3 DNA sequence: TGTGCCAGCAGTGAAGGCGGAGGGGGAAACTACGAGCAGTACTTC.

There are a few counts of this clonotype. J is TRBJ2-7 and V is TRBV7-2, with 8 bases that match TRBD2. The CDR3 contains 15 residues. The trim removed 5 bases at V and 2 bases at J, leaving 8 bases unmatched. Per germline, CDR1 SGHTA and CDR2 FQGNSA. CDR3 sequence reads: CASSRASGGAYEQYF. CDR3 DNA sequence: TGTGCCAGCAGCCGAGCGAGCGGGGGTGCCTACGAGCAGTACTTC.

The chain carries TRBV7-8 and TRBJ1-3; D not resolved. This CDR3 has 16 amino acids. The germline V gene has CDR1 SGHVS and CDR2 FQNEAQ. V shed 5 bases and J shed 0 bases, with 14 bases lying between them. Here the CDR3 DNA reads TGTGCCAGCAGCCTTGTGGGCGGGAGCTCTGGAAACACCATATATTTT. Amino acid sequence: CASSLVGGSSGNTIYF.

This clonotype was counted between two and nine times. The CDR3 DNA reads TGCGCCAGCAGCCAAGATTGGCCTAGCGGGGGACTCTACGAGCAGTACTTC. Residues: CASSQDWPSGGLYEQYF. The chain joins TRBV4-3 to TRBJ2-7, with 10 bases aligning to TRBD2. CDR1 is LGHNA, CDR2 YSLEER, per germline. With V trimmed by 0 bases and J by 3 bases, 8 bases remained unmatched. This CDR3 spans 17 amino acids.

The CDR3 sequence is CSVRTGGNTEAFF. DNA of the CDR3: TGCAGCGTGCGGACAGGGGGGAACACTGAAGCTTTCTTT. This chain uses TRBV29-1 with TRBJ1-1, with 10 bases that match TRBD1. Unmatched junction bases numbered 2, after V lost 6 bases and J lost 1 base. The length of the CDR3 is 13 residues. CDR1 is SQVTM, CDR2 ANQGSEA, per germline.

V gene TRBV6-5 combines with J gene TRBJ1-5; possible D gene TRBD1, 5 bases. V lost 2 bases, J lost 6 bases, and 14 bases lay in between. This CDR3 has 15 residues. Germline-derived CDR1 and CDR2 are MNHEY and SVGAGI. The CDR3 reads CASSYEAGQGQPQHF. For the CDR3, the DNA is TGTGCCAGCAGTTACGAGGCAGGGCAGGGTCAGCCCCAGCATTTT.

This clonotype was seen only a few times. The CDR3: CASSLSVPPAFF. The CDR3 nucleotides are TGTGCCAGCAGCCTTAGCGTTCCGCCAGCTTTCTTT. The chain links TRBV7-9 to TRBJ1-1; unclear D gene. V gave up 5 bases and J gave up 10 bases, with 14 bases separating them. The V gene's germline CDR1 is SEHNR and CDR2 FQNEAQ (reference sequence). This CDR3 has 12 amino acids.

This clonotype was observed a handful of times. This chain connects TRBV7-3 to TRBJ1-1; TRBD1 might be the D (6 bases). Germline loops: CDR1 SGHTA, CDR2 FQGTGA. V dropped 3 bases and J dropped 4 bases, with 12 bases sitting between them. The CDR3 runs to 14 residues. CDR3 protein: CASSFSTGSTEAFF. The DNA of the CDR3 is TGTGCCAGCAGCTTCTCGACAGGATCCACTGAAGCTTTCTTT.

This clonotype was counted only a few times. The V call is TRBV4-1, the J call TRBJ1-5; tentatively, D is TRBD1 (5 bases). CDR1 is MGHRA and CDR2 is YSYEKL in the germline V gene. CDR3 size: 16 residues. The V end was cut by 4 bases, the J end by 2 bases, with 15 bases between. The CDR3 DNA sequence: TGCGCCAGCAGCCCTCAAGGATTAGGGGGCAATCAGCCCCAGCATTTT. The encoded protein is CASSPQGLGGNQPQHF.

There are many counts of this clonotype. The chain carries TRBV20-1 and TRBJ2-7; D is ambiguous. Germline V gene lookup returns CDR1 DFQATT and CDR2 SNEGSKA (reference sequence). V lost 7 bases to trimming and J lost 5 bases, with 12 bases between them. The CDR3 is 11 amino acids. The CDR3 loop reads CSGLGSDEQYF. In DNA, the CDR3 is TGCAGTGGGTTAGGGTCCGACGAGCAGTACTTC.

The genes are TRBV20-1 and TRBJ1-4; weak D call: TRBD1 (5 bases). The V gene's germline CDR1 is DFQATT and CDR2 SNEGSKA (reference sequence). Trimming left V 2 bases short and J 2 bases short, with 12 bases between. The CDR3 is made up of 15 amino acids. CDR3 sequence: CSARRYRSTNEKLFF. CDR3 DNA sequence: TGCAGTGCTAGAAGATACAGGTCGACTAATGAAAAACTGTTTTTT.

This clonotype was seen more than once but under ten times. The rearrangement uses TRBV5-4 and TRBJ2-7; 8 bases agree with TRBD1. With 4 bases clipped from V and 3 bases from J, the junction kept 6 bases outside the gene matches. The CDR3 consists of 14 residues. The germline V gene encodes CDR1 SGHNT and CDR2 YYREEE (reference sequence). CDR3 sequence: CASSGGQGFYEQYF. The CDR3 region has the DNA TGTGCCAGCAGCGGTGGACAGGGTTTCTACGAGCAGTACTTC.

This clonotype was detected only a few times. The chain uses TRBV6-5 and TRBJ2-5; tentatively, D is TRBD2 (5 bases). CDR3 length: 18 amino acids. The V gene's germline CDR1 is MNHEY and CDR2 SVGAGI. The ends were cut back, 0 bases at V and 5 bases at J, with 22 bases in the middle. CDR3 sequence (DNA): TGTGCCAGCAGTTACTCGATTATTGCGGGCTTGGAAGGGGAGACCCAGTACTTC. It codes for CASSYSIIAGLEGETQYF.